This T cell receptor (beta chain) comes out of a study of T cell repertoires in cytomegalovirus infection. Study background: Shared public TCR beta signatures pointed to both CMV infection and a matching HLA type. Broader study findings: The ex vivo response was dominated by HLA-C-restricted CMV-specific TCR beta clonotypes.

V dropped 5 bases and J dropped 6; count of bases not matched to a gene: 12. This CDR3 contains 15 residues. Germline lookup yields CDR1 DFQATT and CDR2 SNEGSKA (reference sequence). This clonotype has just a few counts. Its antigen is as yet unknown. TCRdb ran MiXCR on the reads and lists one entry per CDR3 protein. The sample shows 200,000 to 250,000 distinct CDR3 sequences, roughly 22% of them seen only once. This chain uses TRBV20-1 with TRBJ2-1; 8 bases fit TRBD2. This TCR came from a human donor in good health (CMV status not recorded). Some clones in this sample may be carry-over from other donors' samples. The sample consisted of CD8+ T cells from PBMCs. The CDR3 loop is CSADGKAGAFNEQFF. DNA of the CDR3: TGCAGTGCTGACGGGAAAGCGGGGGCCTTCAATGAGCAGTTCTTC.